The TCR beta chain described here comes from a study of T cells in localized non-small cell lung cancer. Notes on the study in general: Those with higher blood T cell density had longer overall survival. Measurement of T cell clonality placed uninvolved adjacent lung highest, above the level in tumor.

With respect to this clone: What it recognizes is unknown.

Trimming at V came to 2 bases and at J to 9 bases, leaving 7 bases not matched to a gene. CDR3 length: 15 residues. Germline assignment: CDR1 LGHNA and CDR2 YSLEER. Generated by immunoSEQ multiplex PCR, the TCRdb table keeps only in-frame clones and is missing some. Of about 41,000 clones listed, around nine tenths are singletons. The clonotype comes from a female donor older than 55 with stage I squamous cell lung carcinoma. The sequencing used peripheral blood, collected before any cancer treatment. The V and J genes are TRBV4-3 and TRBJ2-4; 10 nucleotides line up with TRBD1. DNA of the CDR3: TGCGCCAGCAGCCAACTCGGGACAGGGGTGAGCATTCAGTACTTC. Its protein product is CASSQLGTGVSIQYF.